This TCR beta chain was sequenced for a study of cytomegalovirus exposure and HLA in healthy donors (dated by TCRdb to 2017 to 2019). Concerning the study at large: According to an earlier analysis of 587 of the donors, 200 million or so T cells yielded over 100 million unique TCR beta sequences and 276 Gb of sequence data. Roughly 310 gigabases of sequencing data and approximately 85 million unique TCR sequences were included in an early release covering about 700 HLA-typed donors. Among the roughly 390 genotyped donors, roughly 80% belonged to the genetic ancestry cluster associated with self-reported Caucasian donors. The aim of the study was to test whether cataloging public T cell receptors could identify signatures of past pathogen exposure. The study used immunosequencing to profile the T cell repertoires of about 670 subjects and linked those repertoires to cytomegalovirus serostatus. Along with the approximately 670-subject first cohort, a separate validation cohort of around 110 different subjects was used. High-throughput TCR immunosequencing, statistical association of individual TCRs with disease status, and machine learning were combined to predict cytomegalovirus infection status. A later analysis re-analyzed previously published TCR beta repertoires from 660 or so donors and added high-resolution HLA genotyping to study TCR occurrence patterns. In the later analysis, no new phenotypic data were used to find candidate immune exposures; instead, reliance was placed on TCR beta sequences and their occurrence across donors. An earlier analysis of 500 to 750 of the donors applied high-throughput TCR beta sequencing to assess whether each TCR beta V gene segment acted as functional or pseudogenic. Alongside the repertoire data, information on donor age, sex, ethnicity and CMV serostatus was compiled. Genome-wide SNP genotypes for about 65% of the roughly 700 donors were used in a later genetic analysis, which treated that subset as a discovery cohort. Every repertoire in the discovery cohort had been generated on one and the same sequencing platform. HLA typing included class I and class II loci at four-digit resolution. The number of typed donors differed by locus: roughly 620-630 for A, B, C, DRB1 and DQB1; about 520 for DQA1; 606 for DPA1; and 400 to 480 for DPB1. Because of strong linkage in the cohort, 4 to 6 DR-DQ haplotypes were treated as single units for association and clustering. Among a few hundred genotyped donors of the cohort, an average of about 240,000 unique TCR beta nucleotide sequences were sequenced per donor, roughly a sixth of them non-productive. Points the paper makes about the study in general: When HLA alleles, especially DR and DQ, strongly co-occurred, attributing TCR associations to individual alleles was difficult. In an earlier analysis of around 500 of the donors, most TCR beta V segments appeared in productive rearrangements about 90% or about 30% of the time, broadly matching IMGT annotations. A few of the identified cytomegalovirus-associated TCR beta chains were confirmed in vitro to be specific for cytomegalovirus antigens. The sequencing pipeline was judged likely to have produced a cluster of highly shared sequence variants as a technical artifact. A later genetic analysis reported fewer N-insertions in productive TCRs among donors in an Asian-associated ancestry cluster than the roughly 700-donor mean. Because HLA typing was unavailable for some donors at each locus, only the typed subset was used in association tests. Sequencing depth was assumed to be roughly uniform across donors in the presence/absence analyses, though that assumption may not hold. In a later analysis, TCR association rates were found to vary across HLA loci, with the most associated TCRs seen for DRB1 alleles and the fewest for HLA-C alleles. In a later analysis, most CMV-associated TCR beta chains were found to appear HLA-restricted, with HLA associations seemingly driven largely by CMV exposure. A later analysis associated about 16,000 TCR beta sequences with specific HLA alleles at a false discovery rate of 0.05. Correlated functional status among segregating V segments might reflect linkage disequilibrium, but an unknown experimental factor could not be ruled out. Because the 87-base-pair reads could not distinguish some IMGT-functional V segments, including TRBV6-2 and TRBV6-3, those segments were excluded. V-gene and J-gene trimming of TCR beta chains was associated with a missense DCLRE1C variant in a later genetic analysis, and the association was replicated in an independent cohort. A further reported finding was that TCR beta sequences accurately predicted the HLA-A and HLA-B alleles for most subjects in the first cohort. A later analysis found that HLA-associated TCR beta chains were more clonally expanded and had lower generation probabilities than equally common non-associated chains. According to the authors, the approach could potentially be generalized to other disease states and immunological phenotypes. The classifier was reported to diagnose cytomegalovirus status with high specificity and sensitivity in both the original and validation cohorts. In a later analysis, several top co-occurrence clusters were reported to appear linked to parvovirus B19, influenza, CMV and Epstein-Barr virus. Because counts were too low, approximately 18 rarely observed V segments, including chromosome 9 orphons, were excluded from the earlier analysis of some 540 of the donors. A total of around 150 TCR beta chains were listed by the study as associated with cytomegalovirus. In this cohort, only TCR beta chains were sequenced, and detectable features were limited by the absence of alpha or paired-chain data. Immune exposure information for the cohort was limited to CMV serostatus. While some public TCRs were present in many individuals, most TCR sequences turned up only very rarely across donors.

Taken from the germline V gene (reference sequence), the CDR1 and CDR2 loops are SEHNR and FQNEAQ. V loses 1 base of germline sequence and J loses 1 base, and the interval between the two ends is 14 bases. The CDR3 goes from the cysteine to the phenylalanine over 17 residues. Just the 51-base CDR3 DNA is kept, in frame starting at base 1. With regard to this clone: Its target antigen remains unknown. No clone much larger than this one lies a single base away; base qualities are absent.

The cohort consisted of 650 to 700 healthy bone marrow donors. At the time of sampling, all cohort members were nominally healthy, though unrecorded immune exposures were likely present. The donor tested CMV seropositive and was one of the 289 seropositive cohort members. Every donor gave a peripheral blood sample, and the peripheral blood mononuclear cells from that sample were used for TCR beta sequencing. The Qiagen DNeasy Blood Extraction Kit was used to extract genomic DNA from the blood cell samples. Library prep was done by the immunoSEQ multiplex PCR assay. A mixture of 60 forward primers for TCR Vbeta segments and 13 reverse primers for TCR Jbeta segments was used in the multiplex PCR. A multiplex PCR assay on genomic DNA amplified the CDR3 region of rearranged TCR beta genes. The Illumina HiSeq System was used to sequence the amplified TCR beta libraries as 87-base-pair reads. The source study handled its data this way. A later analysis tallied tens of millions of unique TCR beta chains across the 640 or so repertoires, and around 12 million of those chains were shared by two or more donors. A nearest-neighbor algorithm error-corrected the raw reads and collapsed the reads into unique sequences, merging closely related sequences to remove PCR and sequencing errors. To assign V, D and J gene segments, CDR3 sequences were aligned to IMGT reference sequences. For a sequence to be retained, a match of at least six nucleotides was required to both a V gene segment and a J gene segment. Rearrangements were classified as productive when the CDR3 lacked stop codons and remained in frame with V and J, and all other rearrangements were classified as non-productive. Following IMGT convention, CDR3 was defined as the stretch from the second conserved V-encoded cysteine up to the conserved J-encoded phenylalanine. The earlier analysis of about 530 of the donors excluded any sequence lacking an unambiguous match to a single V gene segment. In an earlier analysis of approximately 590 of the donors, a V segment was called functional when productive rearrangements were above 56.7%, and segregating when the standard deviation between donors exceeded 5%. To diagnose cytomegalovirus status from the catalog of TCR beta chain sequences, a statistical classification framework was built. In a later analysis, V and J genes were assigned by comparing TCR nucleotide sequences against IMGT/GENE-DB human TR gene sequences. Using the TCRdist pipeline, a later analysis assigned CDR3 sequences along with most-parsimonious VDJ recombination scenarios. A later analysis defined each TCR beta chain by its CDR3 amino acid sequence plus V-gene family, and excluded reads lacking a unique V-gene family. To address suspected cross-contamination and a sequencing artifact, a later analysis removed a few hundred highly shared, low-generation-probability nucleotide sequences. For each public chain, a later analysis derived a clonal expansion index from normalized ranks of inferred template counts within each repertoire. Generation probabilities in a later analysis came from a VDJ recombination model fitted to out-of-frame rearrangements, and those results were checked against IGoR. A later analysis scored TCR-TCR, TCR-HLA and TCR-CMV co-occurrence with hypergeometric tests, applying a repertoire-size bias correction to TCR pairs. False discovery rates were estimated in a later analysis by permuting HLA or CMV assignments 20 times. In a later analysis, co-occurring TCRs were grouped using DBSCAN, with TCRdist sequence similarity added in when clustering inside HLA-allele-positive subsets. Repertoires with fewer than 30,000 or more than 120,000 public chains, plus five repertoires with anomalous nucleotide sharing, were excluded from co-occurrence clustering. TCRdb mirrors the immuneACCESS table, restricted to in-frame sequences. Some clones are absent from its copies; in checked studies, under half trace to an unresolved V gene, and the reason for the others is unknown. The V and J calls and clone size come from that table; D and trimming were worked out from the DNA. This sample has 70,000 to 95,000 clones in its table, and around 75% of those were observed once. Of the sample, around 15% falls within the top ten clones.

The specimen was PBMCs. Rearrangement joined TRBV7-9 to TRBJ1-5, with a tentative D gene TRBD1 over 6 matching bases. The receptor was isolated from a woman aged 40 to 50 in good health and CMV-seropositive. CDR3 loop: CASSLETGQLSNQPQHF. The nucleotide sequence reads TGTGCCAGCAGCTTAGAAACTGGACAGTTGAGCAATCAGCCCCAGCATTTT.